A selection of T cell receptor beta chains follows, all from one sample in a study of blood T cell repertoires in COVID-19. Sequenced by immunoSEQ multiplex PCR; TCRdb stores in-frame clones only, minus some. The sample yields 110,000 or so clones, just over 85% seen once. The sequenced material came from peripheral blood. The receptor source for this set is a human donor in a cohort sampled during active COVID-19. Both conserved end residues are part of each CDR3. Fields, in order: D gene, V gene, clone size, CDR3 length, J gene, CDR3 DNA, CDR3 protein. D genes are given only for firm matches. Part of the rows lack a size; the others show once, few, many or a class for expanded clones.

D: NA
V: TRBV7-6
size: NA
length: 14
J: TRBJ2-3
DNA: TGTGCCAGCAGCTTAGGGGCAGGCACAGATACGCAGTATTTT
CDR3: CASSLGAGTDTQYF

D: NA
V: TRBV13
size: NA
length: 15
J: TRBJ1-1
DNA: TGTGCCAGCAGCTTACAGGGAGGGGGGAACACTGAAGCTTTCTTT
CDR3: CASSLQGGGNTEAFF

D: NA
V: TRBV5-6
size: NA
length: 15
J: TRBJ1-6
DNA: TGTGCCAGCAGCTTGGCCTGGAGGGTCCGCTCACCCCTCCACTTT
CDR3: CASSLAWRVRSPLHF

D: TRBD1
V: TRBV3-1/TRBV3-2
size: NA
length: 15
J: TRBJ1-1
DNA: TGTGCCAGCAAGGGTTTTGGCAGGGGGGACACTGAAGCTTTCTTT
CDR3: CASKGFGRGDTEAFF

D: TRBD1
V: TRBV27
size: NA
length: 14
J: TRBJ1-2
DNA: TGTGCCAGCAGCGCGGGACAGTGGAACTATGGCTACACCTTC
CDR3: CASSAGQWNYGYTF

D: TRBD2
V: TRBV5-6
size: NA
length: 14
J: TRBJ2-7
DNA: TGTGCCAGCAGCCCGGGGGGAAAGCCCTACGAGCAGTACTTC
CDR3: CASSPGGKPYEQYF

D: NA
V: TRBV28
size: NA
length: 14
J: TRBJ1-6
DNA: TGTGCCAGCAGTTTCGGTCAGGGAAATTCACCCCTCCACTTT
CDR3: CASSFGQGNSPLHF

D: NA
V: TRBV5-1
size: NA
length: 14
J: TRBJ1-2
DNA: TGCGCCAGCAGCTTGGAAGCGCGCGGCTATGGCTACACCTTC
CDR3: CASSLEARGYGYTF

D: NA
V: TRBV10-1
size: NA
length: 13
J: TRBJ1-1
DNA: TGCGCCAGCAGCCCCAGGGGTCCAACTGAAGCTTTCTTT
CDR3: CASSPRGPTEAFF

D: NA
V: TRBV11-2
size: NA
length: 12
J: TRBJ2-7
DNA: TGCGCTGGTAGGGGGAGCTCCTACGAGCAGTACTTC
CDR3: CAGRGSSYEQYF

D: NA
V: TRBV29-1
size: NA
length: 15
J: TRBJ2-2
DNA: TGCAGCGCTAGACTATGGACGGGGAACACCGGGGAGCTGTTTTTT
CDR3: CSARLWTGNTGELFF

D: NA
V: TRBV3-1/TRBV3-2
size: NA
length: 14
J: TRBJ2-7
DNA: TGTGCCAGCTACGGAGGGGCCGGGACCTACGAGCAGTACTTC
CDR3: CASYGGAGTYEQYF

D: NA
V: TRBV11-2
size: NA
length: 14
J: TRBJ2-3
DNA: TGTGCCAGCAGCTTAGGAGCGTCCACAGATACGCAGTATTTT
CDR3: CASSLGASTDTQYF

D: TRBD1
V: TRBV19
size: NA
length: 15
J: TRBJ1-1
DNA: TGTGCCAGTAGTATGTCAAACAGGGGAAGGACTGAAGCTTTCTTT
CDR3: CASSMSNRGRTEAFF

D: NA
V: TRBV19
size: NA
length: 15
J: TRBJ1-6
DNA: TGTGCCAGTAGTCCTCAGGCCCACGCGGGCTCACCCCTCCACTTT
CDR3: CASSPQAHAGSPLHF

D: TRBD2
V: TRBV27
size: NA
length: 19
J: TRBJ2-3
DNA: TGTGCCAGCAGTTTTATTGGTGGGACTAGCGTGAACCCCACAGATACGCAGTATTTT
CDR3: CASSFIGGTSVNPTDTQYF

D: NA
V: TRBV9
size: once
length: 14
J: TRBJ2-1
DNA: TGTGCCAGCAGCGTAGTAAGCGGGCACAATGAGCAGTTCTTC
CDR3: CASSVVSGHNEQFF

D: TRBD1
V: TRBV7-9
size: NA
length: 14
J: TRBJ1-1
DNA: TGTGCCAGCAGCTTAGAACAGGGGGCCACTGAAGCTTTCTTT
CDR3: CASSLEQGATEAFF

D: TRBD2
V: TRBV3-1/TRBV3-2
size: NA
length: 13
J: TRBJ2-7
DNA: TGTGCCAGCAGCCAGCGGGAGTGGTACGAGCAGTACTTC
CDR3: CASSQREWYEQYF

D: TRBD1
V: TRBV19
size: few
length: 15
J: TRBJ1-5
DNA: TGTGCCAGTAGTCCCTGGGGACAGGGCAATCAGCCCCAGCATTTT
CDR3: CASSPWGQGNQPQHF

D: NA
V: TRBV6-5
size: NA
length: 14
J: TRBJ2-7
DNA: TGTGCCAGCACTATGAATCGGGGAGCCTACGAGCAGTACTTC
CDR3: CASTMNRGAYEQYF

D: TRBD1
V: TRBV6-5
size: NA
length: 15
J: TRBJ2-7
DNA: TGTGCCAGCGGGACCTTACAGACAGGGTCTTACGAGCAGTACTTC
CDR3: CASGTLQTGSYEQYF

D: NA
V: TRBV4-1
size: NA
length: 16
J: TRBJ1-3
DNA: TGCGCCAGCAGCCAAGATCCAGGCCTCTCTGGAAACACCATATATTTT
CDR3: CASSQDPGLSGNTIYF

D: TRBD1
V: TRBV5-1
size: NA
length: 17
J: TRBJ2-2
DNA: TGCGCCAGCAGCCCCCCTCTGACAGGGGTCGACACCGGGGAGCTGTTTTTT
CDR3: CASSPPLTGVDTGELFF

D: NA
V: TRBV27
size: few
length: 15
J: TRBJ2-2
DNA: TGTGCCAGCAGTTTACTGGGGCCGAACACCGGGGAGCTGTTTTTT
CDR3: CASSLLGPNTGELFF

D: NA
V: TRBV11-1
size: NA
length: 14
J: TRBJ2-5
DNA: TGTGCCAGCAGCGGGCTTGCGTACCAAGAGACCCAGTACTTC
CDR3: CASSGLAYQETQYF

D: NA
V: TRBV5-1
size: NA
length: 15
J: TRBJ2-7
DNA: TGCGCCAGCAGTCCCGGGACATTCGCCGCCTACGAGCAGTACTTC
CDR3: CASSPGTFAAYEQYF

D: TRBD1
V: TRBV10-3
size: NA
length: 16
J: TRBJ1-4
DNA: TGTGCCATCAGTACGACCGACAGGGGGCTCGGGGAAAAACTGTTTTTT
CDR3: CAISTTDRGLGEKLFF

D: TRBD1
V: TRBV5-1
size: NA
length: 16
J: TRBJ1-1
DNA: TGCGCCAGCAGCCCCGGGACAGGGCGAATGAACACTGAAGCTTTCTTT
CDR3: CASSPGTGRMNTEAFF

D: NA
V: TRBV3-1/TRBV3-2
size: NA
length: 12
J: TRBJ1-1
DNA: TGTGCCAGCAGAAACATGAACACTGAAGCTTTCTTT
CDR3: CASRNMNTEAFF

D: NA
V: TRBV6-5
size: NA
length: 16
J: TRBJ1-6
DNA: TGTGCCAGCAGTTACTCTCCACAGGGTCATAATTCACCCCTCCACTTT
CDR3: CASSYSPQGHNSPLHF

D: NA
V: TRBV6-5
size: once
length: 14
J: TRBJ1-1
DNA: TGTGCCAGCAGTTACCGTTGGCAGTCCGGAGGGGCTTTCTTT
CDR3: CASSYRWQSGGAFF

D: NA
V: TRBV19
size: once
length: 13
J: TRBJ2-1
DNA: TGTGCCAGTAGTCCAGGAGGTAGCAATGAGCAGTTCTTC
CDR3: CASSPGGSNEQFF

D: NA
V: TRBV18
size: NA
length: 16
J: TRBJ1-1
DNA: TGTGCCAGCTCATCACCCCCCCCGGGGGATCTCACTGAAGCTTTCTTT
CDR3: CASSSPPPGDLTEAFF

D: NA
V: TRBV3-1/TRBV3-2
size: NA
length: 14
J: TRBJ2-3
DNA: TGTGCCAGCAGCCAAGATCCGGGGGTAGATACGCAGTATTTT
CDR3: CASSQDPGVDTQYF

D: NA
V: TRBV6-6
size: NA
length: 14
J: TRBJ1-1
DNA: TGTGCCAGCAGTTATTCCGGGGGGAACACTGAAGCTTTCTTT
CDR3: CASSYSGGNTEAFF

D: TRBD2
V: TRBV24-1
size: NA
length: 15
J: TRBJ2-1
DNA: TGTGCCACCAGTGACAACGGACTAGCGAGTAATGAGCAGTTCTTC
CDR3: CATSDNGLASNEQFF

D: TRBD1
V: TRBV19
size: NA
length: 14
J: TRBJ1-1
DNA: TGTGCCAGTTCCCCGGGACAGGGATGGACTGAAGCTTTCTTT
CDR3: CASSPGQGWTEAFF

D: TRBD1
V: TRBV7-9
size: few
length: 14
J: TRBJ1-2
DNA: TGTGCCAGCAGCTTAGTAACAGGGGCTATGGGCTACACCTTC
CDR3: CASSLVTGAMGYTF

D: TRBD1
V: TRBV11-2
size: NA
length: 14
J: TRBJ1-2
DNA: TGTGCCAGCCAGTTCGGGACAGGGAACTATGGCTACACCTTC
CDR3: CASQFGTGNYGYTF

D: TRBD2
V: TRBV24-1
size: NA
length: 15
J: TRBJ2-7
DNA: TGTGCCACCAGTCGGGAGAGGGAGGGTTCCTACGAGCAGTACTTC
CDR3: CATSREREGSYEQYF

D: NA
V: TRBV6-5
size: NA
length: 13
J: TRBJ2-4
DNA: TGTGCCAGCAGTTCAGGGGACAAAAACATTCAGTACTTC
CDR3: CASSSGDKNIQYF

D: NA
V: TRBV19
size: once
length: 13
J: TRBJ1-5
DNA: TGTGCCAGTTGCAGGGGAATGGATCAGCCCCAGCATTTT
CDR3: CASCRGMDQPQHF

D: TRBD1
V: TRBV11-2
size: once
length: 14
J: TRBJ2-7
DNA: TGTGCCAGCAGCTTAGGGACAGGGAACTACGAGCAGTACTTC
CDR3: CASSLGTGNYEQYF

D: NA
V: TRBV7-7
size: NA
length: 14
J: TRBJ1-4
DNA: TGTGCTAGTAGTCCGGGGGGCATTGGTGAAAAACTGTTTTTT
CDR3: CASSPGGIGEKLFF

D: NA
V: TRBV27
size: NA
length: 14
J: TRBJ1-6
DNA: TGTGCCAGCAGTGGAGGGGTCCGGGGGTCACCCCTCCACTTT
CDR3: CASSGGVRGSPLHF

D: TRBD1
V: TRBV19
size: NA
length: 16
J: TRBJ1-1
DNA: TGTGCCAGTAGATTCACGCGACAGGGTTTGGGCACTGAAGCTTTCTTT
CDR3: CASRFTRQGLGTEAFF

D: NA
V: TRBV2
size: NA
length: 14
J: TRBJ1-3
DNA: TGTGCCAGCAGAACCGCCGGCTCTGGAAACACCATATATTTT
CDR3: CASRTAGSGNTIYF

D: NA
V: TRBV7-9
size: NA
length: 13
J: TRBJ1-1
DNA: TGTGCCAGCAGCGTCAGTGCGAACACTGAAGCTTTCTTT
CDR3: CASSVSANTEAFF

D: NA
V: TRBV5-4
size: NA
length: 17
J: TRBJ2-5
DNA: TGTGCCAGCAGCTTCAGTGTATGGGACTCTTCCCAAGAGACCCAGTACTTC
CDR3: CASSFSVWDSSQETQYF

D: NA
V: TRBV6-5
size: NA
length: 15
J: TRBJ2-2
DNA: TGTGCCAGCAGGCTGACAGGTTCGAGCACCGGGGAGCTGTTTTTT
CDR3: CASRLTGSSTGELFF

D: NA
V: TRBV3-1/TRBV3-2
size: few
length: 13
J: TRBJ1-4
DNA: TGTGCCAGCAGCCAAGCAGGGGCCGGAAAACTGTTTTTT
CDR3: CASSQAGAGKLFF

D: NA
V: TRBV9
size: NA
length: 14
J: TRBJ2-3
DNA: TGTGCCAGCAGCGCCTGGGGGGGGGCTGATACGCAGTATTTT
CDR3: CASSAWGGADTQYF

D: NA
V: TRBV25-1
size: NA
length: 13
J: TRBJ2-3
DNA: TGTGCCAGCAGTGAACCTTCGAGCCTGTCGCAGTATTTT
CDR3: CASSEPSSLSQYF